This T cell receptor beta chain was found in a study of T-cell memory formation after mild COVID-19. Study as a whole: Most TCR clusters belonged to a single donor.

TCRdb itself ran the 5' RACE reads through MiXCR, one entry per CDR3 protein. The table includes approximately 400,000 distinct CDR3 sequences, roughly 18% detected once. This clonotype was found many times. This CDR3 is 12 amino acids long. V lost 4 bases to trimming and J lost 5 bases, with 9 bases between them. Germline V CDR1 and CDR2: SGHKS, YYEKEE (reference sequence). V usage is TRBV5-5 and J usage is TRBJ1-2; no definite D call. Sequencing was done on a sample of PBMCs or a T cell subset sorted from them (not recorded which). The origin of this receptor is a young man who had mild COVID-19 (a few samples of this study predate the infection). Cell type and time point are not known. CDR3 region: CASSPSYYGYTF. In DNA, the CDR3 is TGTGCCAGCAGCCCTTCGTATTATGGCTACACCTTC.